This TCR beta chain stems from a study of T cell changes during pregnancy in multiple sclerosis. Only in-frame clones appear in the TCRdb table, and some are missing; sequencing was by immunoSEQ multiplex PCR. The repertoire holds approximately 85,000 clones, with less than 95% as singletons. This TCR was sampled from a female donor with multiple sclerosis, enrolled in a pregnancy study. Sequencing used peripheral blood, obtained in the third trimester of pregnancy.

The CDR3 bases are TGTGCCATCAGTGAGGAACAGGGGACTTCACCCCTCCACTTT. It translates to CAISEEQGTSPLHF. The J gene is TRBJ1-6, the V gene TRBV10-3; 7 bases agree with TRBD1. Germline CDR1 and CDR2: ENHRY and SYGVKD. The CDR3 runs to 14 residues. The V and J ends lost 2 bases and 9 bases, in that order; junction bases with no gene match: 4.